The TCR beta chain under discussion was sequenced for a study of PD-1 blockade in classical Hodgkin lymphoma. For the study at large: Patients received nivolumab 3 mg/kg intravenously every 2 weeks.

This CDR3 region has 15 residues. Trimming at V came to 2 bases and at J to 2 bases, leaving 3 bases not matched to a gene. Germline V gene data show CDR1 as LNHDA and CDR2 as SQIVND (reference sequence). Relapses following autologous stem cell transplantation were seen in all patients, with brentuximab vedotin exposure varying. Some clones are missing from TCRdb's copy, which holds only in-frame ones; the method was immunoSEQ multiplex PCR. Among roughly 28,000 clones, roughly three quarters were seen once, and the ten largest hold roughly 24%. General study findings and limits: When nivolumab was started under 1 year after ASCT, patients were excluded.

A note on this clone: Its antigen is as yet unknown. Other DNA variants within this sample encode the same CDR3.

The TCR sequence derives from a human donor with classical Hodgkin lymphoma. The V gene is TRBV19, the J gene TRBJ1-5, with 7 bases lining up with TRBD1. Sequencing used peripheral blood mononuclear cells (PBMCs), obtained before the second cycle of nivolumab. CDR3 sequence reads: CASSILGGGNQPQHF. The CDR3 nucleotides are TGTGCCAGTAGTATACTAGGGGGCGGCAATCAGCCCCAGCATTTT.